The clone carrying this TCR beta chain was seen many times. As yet, its antigen is unknown. Regarding time point: sample taken at primary tumor resection. Donors were around 70 untreated early-stage non-small cell lung cancer patients. Material for sequencing was whole RNA from tumor, nontumor lung or frozen PBMC, left unsorted. This entry belongs to a study of spatial heterogeneity in lung cancer. This CDR3 has 16 residues. Looked up from germline, CDR1 is SGHVS and CDR2 is FNYEAQ. J gave up 2 bases and V 4 bases, and 2 bases lay outside the gene matches. TCRdb fed the 5' RACE reads into MiXCR, producing one record per CDR3 protein. This sample has around 26,000 distinct CDR3 sequences; roughly 8.6% occur once, and the top ten carry 7.7%. Whole-study results and caveats: One measure, the expanded intratumoral alpha and beta TCR count, tracked tumor mutation counts.

Sequenced here: lung tumor tissue, sampled at surgery. The chain recombines TRBV7-6 with TRBJ2-6, with 10 bases lining up with TRBD1. The receptor was isolated from a male donor with early-stage non-small cell lung cancer. The CDR3 coding sequence is TGTGCCAGCAGCTGGGACAGGGGTGCTGGGGCCAACGTCCTGACTTTC. It specifies CASSWDRGAGANVLTF.